Below, 28 T cell receptor beta chains from the same sample are listed, as sequenced in a study of blood T cell repertoires in COVID-19. Generated by immunoSEQ multiplex PCR, the TCRdb table keeps only in-frame clones and is missing some. The sample consists of 50,000 to 65,000 clones, over 80% of them appearing once. The sample consisted of peripheral blood. The origin of the receptors is a woman aged 60-70 years with active or convalescent COVID-19.

The genes are TRBV29-1 and TRBJ1-2, with 7 bases fitting TRBD1. The germline V gene has CDR1 SQVTM and CDR2 ANQGSEA. The CDR3 sequence is 14 residues long. The V segment lost 3 bases and the J segment 2 bases; nucleotides outside the gene matches: 6. CDR3 sequence reads: CSVEMDRTNYGYTF. For the CDR3, the DNA is TGCAGCGTTGAGATGGACAGGACCAACTATGGCTACACCTTC.

This clone was detected only a few times. The chain has TRBV4-1 and TRBJ2-5; no reliable D call. The CDR3 consists of 16 residues. Germline CDR1 reads MGHRA; CDR2 reads YSYEKL. The germline V and J ends were trimmed by 1 base and 1 base, with 13 bases remaining between them. CDR3 in DNA: TGCGCCAGCAGCCAAGTTGCCCCAGGTCCCCAAGAGACCCAGTACTTC. This encodes CASSQVAPGPQETQYF.

The V call is TRBV7-9, the J call TRBJ1-5; 8 nucleotides align to TRBD1. Germline V gene sequence: CDR1 SEHNR, CDR2 FQNEAQ (reference sequence). V lost 0 bases to trimming and J lost 6 bases; unmatched junction nucleotides: 7. The CDR3 contains 16 residues. The CDR3 nucleotides read TGTGCCAGCAGCTTAGCGCTAGCAGGGGGCGGTCAGCCCCAGCATTTT. This gives the protein CASSLALAGGGQPQHF.

The chain links TRBV28 to TRBJ1-5, with 7 nucleotides matching TRBD1. CDR1 is MDHEN, CDR2 SYDVKM, per germline. This CDR3 region has 14 residues. V dropped 6 bases and J dropped 3; count of bases not matched to a gene: 5. CDR3 bases: TGTGCCAGCAGCTCAGGGGGGTACAATCAGCCCCAGCATTTT. This gives the protein CASSSGGYNQPQHF.

The rearrangement links TRBV3-1 (or the pseudogene TRBV3-2) to TRBJ2-7; no clear D gene. The CDR3 has 14 amino acids. Trimming removed 1 base from V and 0 bases from J, with 7 bases in between. The V gene's germline CDR1 is LGHDT and CDR2 YNNKEL (reference sequence). In DNA form, the CDR3 reads TGTGCCAGCAGCCAAGCAGCGTACTCCTACGAGCAGTACTTC. It translates to CASSQAAYSYEQYF.

The DNA of the CDR3 is TGTGCCAGCAGAAGAACGGGACAGGGGAAGACTGAAGCTTTCTTT. Residues: CASRRTGQGKTEAFF. This chain uses TRBV5-4 with TRBJ1-1; 10 bases match TRBD1. The germline CDR1 and CDR2 sequences are SGHNT and YYREEE (reference sequence). Germline trimming cut 5 bases from V and 5 bases from J; bases unmatched to any gene: 9. This CDR3 region has 15 residues.

The gene calls are TRBV16 and TRBJ1-1; 10 bases align to TRBD1. J gave up 1 base and V 4 bases, and 0 bases lay outside the gene matches. Per the germline V gene, CDR1 is KGHSY and CDR2 is FQNENV. The CDR3 loop spans 14 amino acids. CDR3 bases: TGTGCCAGCAGCCGACAGGGGGCGAACACTGAAGCTTTCTTT. It encodes CASSRQGANTEAFF. Together with reference TRBV16 and TRBJ1-1, the CDR3 gives the full variable domain: GEEVAQTPKHLVRGEGQKAKLYCAPIKGHSYVFWYQQVLKNEFKFLISFQNENVFDETGMPKERFSAKCLPNSPCSLEIQATKLEDSAVYFCASSRQGANTEAFFGQGTRLTVV.

The chain has TRBV18 and TRBJ2-7; D unresolved. The CDR3 extends over 13 amino acids. Trimming removed 8 bases from V and 5 bases from J, with 16 bases in between. Per germline, CDR1 KGHSH and CDR2 LQKENI. CDR3 nucleotide sequence: TGTGCCAGCGCTAAGGCCAGGAAGGACGAGCAGTACTTC. It codes for CASAKARKDEQYF.

This chain uses TRBV12-5 with TRBJ2-2, with D hard to call. Trimming removed 7 bases at V and 0 bases at J, with 6 bases between. Germline V CDR1 and CDR2: LGHNT, FRNRAP. This CDR3 spans 13 amino acids. This CDR3 is CASAPTNTGELFF. CDR3 coding DNA: TGTGCTAGTGCCCCCACGAACACCGGGGAGCTGTTTTTT.

This clone was seen just once. The V call is TRBV7-2, the J call TRBJ2-3; tentatively, D is TRBD2 (7 bases). The CDR3 runs to 15 residues. The germline CDR1 and CDR2 sequences are SGHTA and FQGNSA. Trimming cost V 1 base and J 3 bases, with 11 bases left between them. The CDR3 nucleotides are TGTGCCAGCAGCTTAGGGGGGGGGCGGACAGATACGCAGTATTTT. Amino acid sequence: CASSLGGGRTDTQYF.

CDR3 in DNA: TGTGCCAGCTCCCCGCAGGGGGGAGCGGTAGATACGCAGTATTTT. Protein product: CASSPQGGAVDTQYF. The chain recombines TRBV18 with TRBJ2-3, with D possibly TRBD1 on 7 matching bases. Germline V lookup: CDR1 KGHSH, CDR2 LQKENI. V was pared by 6 bases and J by 5 bases, with 18 bases between. The CDR3 is 15 amino acids.

This chain connects TRBV11-2 to TRBJ2-2; D is possibly TRBD2 (6 bases). Germline assignment: CDR1 SGHAT and CDR2 FQNNGV. There are 17 residues in the CDR3. V shed 0 bases and J shed 0 bases, with 11 bases lying between them. The CDR3 nucleotides read TGTGCCAGCAGCTTAGATCTCGGCGGGGCGAACACCGGGGAGCTGTTTTTT. Its translation is CASSLDLGGANTGELFF.

The V call is TRBV6-5, the J call TRBJ1-2; TRBD1 is a possible D gene (6 bases). CDR1 and CDR2 from the germline V gene are MNHEY and SVGAGI. CDR3 length: 14 residues. V lost 2 bases and J 8 bases, leaving 15 bases between the germline ends. CDR3 protein: CASSYRDTWGGYTF. In nucleotides, the CDR3 is TGTGCCAGCAGTTACCGGGACACTTGGGGAGGCTACACCTTC.

This clone was found a few times. This chain joins TRBV12-3 or TRBV12-4 and TRBJ1-5, with unresolved D. The V end lost 1 base, the J end lost 7 bases, and 5 bases lay between the germline ends. The CDR3 has 12 amino acids. The CDR3 region has the DNA TGTGCCAGCAGTTTAGAATTACAGCCCCAGCATTTT. Translation gives CASSLELQPQHF.

The CDR3 sequence: CATRRDNSPLHF. The CDR3 nucleotides read TGTGCCACCAGGCGGGACAATTCACCCCTCCACTTT. The chain carries TRBV10-3 and TRBJ1-6, with a possible D match to TRBD1 (5 bases). V lost 10 bases, J lost 7 bases, and 11 bases lay in between. Germline CDR1 and CDR2: ENHRY and SYGVKD. This CDR3 has 12 amino acids.

In this sample, this clone turned up once. The V and J genes are TRBV28 and TRBJ1-2; the match to TRBD1 covers 9 bases. The CDR3 is 15 amino acids. V shed 2 bases and J 4 bases; nucleotides not matched to a gene: 5. The germline V gene has CDR1 MDHEN and CDR2 SYDVKM. CDR3 in amino acids: CASSLPDRGGYGYTF. CDR3 sequence (DNA): TGTGCCAGCAGTTTACCGGACAGGGGCGGCTATGGCTACACCTTC.

This sequence joins TRBV4-1 and TRBJ1-2, with 11 bases aligning to TRBD1. The CDR3 has 15 amino acids. Germline V gene lookup returns CDR1 MGHRA and CDR2 YSYEKL. Trimming at V came to 1 base and at J to 7 bases, leaving 5 bases not matched to a gene. In DNA form, the CDR3 reads TGCGCCAGCAGCCAAGCCGGGACAGGGGGAGGTGGCTACACCTTC. Amino acid sequence: CASSQAGTGGGGYTF.

The rearrangement links TRBV15 to TRBJ1-3; D is ambiguous. Per germline, CDR1 LNHNV and CDR2 YYDKDF (reference sequence). CDR3 size: 15 residues. V lost 4 bases, J lost 2 bases, and 12 bases lay in between. CDR3 DNA: TGTGCCACCAGCATGACTCTTGGTACTGGAAACACCATATATTTT. Its protein is CATSMTLGTGNTIYF.

The rearrangement joins TRBV4-1 to TRBJ2-7; 7 bases fit TRBD2. V lost 0 bases and J lost 4; bases outside the gene matches: 9. Germline V lookup: CDR1 MGHRA, CDR2 YSYEKL. CDR3 length equals 16 residues. For the CDR3, the DNA is TGCGCCAGCAGCCAAGAACGTGGCGGGGGACCTTACGAGCAGTACTTC. This gives the protein CASSQERGGGPYEQYF.

This clone was found once. This chain joins TRBV28 and TRBJ1-5, with a possible D match to TRBD1 (5 bases). There are 15 residues in the CDR3. The germline V and J ends were trimmed by 3 bases and 3 bases, with 12 bases remaining between them. Germline CDR1 reads MDHEN; CDR2 reads SYDVKM. As DNA, the CDR3 is TGTGCCAGCAGTTTGCCACAGGCGAACAATCAGCCCCAGCATTTT. As protein: CASSLPQANNQPQHF.

The chain employs TRBV9 and TRBJ2-2, with D possibly matching TRBD2 (5 bases). In germline, CDR1 is SGDLS, CDR2 YYNGEE. V was pared by 0 bases and J by 5 bases, with 11 bases between. The length of the CDR3 is 15 residues. CDR3 nucleotides: TGTGCCAGCAGCGTAGAGGGCCGGGGAACCGGGGAGCTGTTTTTT. Its protein product is CASSVEGRGTGELFF.

V gene TRBV5-4 combines with J gene TRBJ1-5; D perhaps matches TRBD1 (6 bases). Trimming removed 4 bases from V and 3 bases from J, with 14 bases in between. This CDR3 contains 15 residues. Germline V gives CDR1 SGHNT, CDR2 YYREEE (reference sequence). The CDR3 is CASSAGQYPNQPQHF. CDR3 bases: TGTGCCAGCAGCGCCGGACAGTATCCCAATCAGCCCCAGCATTTT.

The gene calls are TRBV6-5 and TRBJ1-5; tentatively, D is TRBD1 (6 bases). There are 13 residues in the CDR3. Per the germline V gene, CDR1 is MNHEY and CDR2 is SVGAGI. The V end was cut by 6 bases, the J end by 4 bases, with 10 bases between. The CDR3 bases are TGTGCCAGCAGCCGACAGGCGAATCAGCCCCAGCATTTT. Amino acid sequence: CASSRQANQPQHF.

The rearrangement uses TRBV3-1 (or the pseudogene TRBV3-2) and TRBJ2-1; no reliable D call. The germline V and J ends were trimmed by 4 bases and 5 bases, with 15 bases remaining between them. The CDR3 loop spans 15 amino acids. From germline, CDR1 is LGHDT and CDR2 YNNKEL (reference sequence). Here the CDR3 DNA reads TGTGCCAGCAGCCTGCGGTACGGAGCGAACAATGAGCAGTTCTTC. Amino acids: CASSLRYGANNEQFF.

V gene TRBV7-9 combines with J gene TRBJ1-2, with a tentative D call TRBD1 (5 bases). The CDR3 runs to 13 residues. Looked up from germline, CDR1 is SEHNR and CDR2 is FQNEAQ (reference sequence). Trimming left V 5 bases short and J 3 bases short, with 10 bases between. The CDR3 protein is CASSATAHYGYTF. The CDR3 nucleotides read TGTGCCAGCAGCGCGACAGCCCACTATGGCTACACCTTC.

This clone was detected once. This rearrangement joins TRBV6-5 to TRBJ2-1; D is possibly TRBD2 (6 bases). Trimming shortened V by 7 bases and J by 9 bases, and 16 bases separated the two germline ends. Per germline, CDR1 MNHEY and CDR2 SVGAGI. CDR3 length equals 13 residues. This CDR3 reads CASTQLGGGEQFF. The CDR3 nucleotides read TGTGCCAGCACCCAGCTTGGGGGAGGTGAGCAGTTCTTC.

The rearrangement uses TRBV5-4 and TRBJ2-1; D is perhaps TRBD2 (5 bases). The CDR3 has 16 residues. In germline, CDR1 is SGHNT, CDR2 YYREEE (reference sequence). Trimming removed 0 bases from V and 3 bases from J, with 13 bases in between. The CDR3 loop reads CASSLEAAGGYNEQFF. The CDR3 DNA follows: TGTGCCAGCAGCTTGGAGGCCGCGGGCGGCTACAATGAGCAGTTCTTC.

The chain combines TRBV7-9 with TRBJ2-1; TRBD1 agrees at 8 bases. The CDR3 contains 13 residues. The V segment lost 4 bases and the J segment 7 bases; nucleotides outside the gene matches: 3. Germline CDR1 is SEHNR and CDR2 is FQNEAQ (reference sequence). In DNA form, the CDR3 reads TGTGCCAGCAGCTCGGACAGGGTGAATGAGCAGTTCTTC. Translated, it gives CASSSDRVNEQFF. The complete variable domain, with remaining parts taken from reference TRBV7-9 and TRBJ2-1, reads DTGVSQNPRHKITKRGQNVTFRCDPISEHNRLYWYRQTLGQGPEFLTYFQNEAQLEKSRLLSDRFSAERPKGSFSTLEIQRTEQGDSAMYLCASSSDRVNEQFFGPGTRLTVL.